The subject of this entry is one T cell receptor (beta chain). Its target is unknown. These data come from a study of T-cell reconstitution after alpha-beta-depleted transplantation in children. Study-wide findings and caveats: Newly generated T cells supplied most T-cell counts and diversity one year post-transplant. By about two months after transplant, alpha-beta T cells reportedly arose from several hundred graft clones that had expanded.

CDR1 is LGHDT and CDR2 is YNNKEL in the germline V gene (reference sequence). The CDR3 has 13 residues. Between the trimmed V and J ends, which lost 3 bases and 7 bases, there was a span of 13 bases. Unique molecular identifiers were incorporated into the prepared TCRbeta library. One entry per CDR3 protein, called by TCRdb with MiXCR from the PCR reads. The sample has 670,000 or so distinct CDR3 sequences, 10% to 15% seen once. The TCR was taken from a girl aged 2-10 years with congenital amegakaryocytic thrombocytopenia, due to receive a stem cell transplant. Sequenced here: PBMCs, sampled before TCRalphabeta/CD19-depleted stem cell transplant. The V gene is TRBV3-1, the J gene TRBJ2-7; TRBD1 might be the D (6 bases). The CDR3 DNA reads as TGTGCCAGCAGCCATATGCACAGGGAGGAGCAGTACTTC. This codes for CASSHMHREEQYF.